A selection of T cell receptor beta chains follows, all from one sample in a study of shared clonotypes between healthy human individuals. Using immunoSEQ multiplex PCR, the repertoire was profiled, and TCRdb retains in-frame clones only, with some absent. This table has just over 2,000,000 clones, roughly 94% appearing once. What was sequenced was naive CD8+ T cells sorted from blood. These receptors all come from a man younger than 35 in good health. The CDR3 runs from the conserved cysteine through the conserved F or W.

CDR3 protein	V gene	CDR3 length	J gene
CASSPRTDNQPQHF	TRBV7-2	14	TRBJ1-5
CASSLSGGYYNEQFF	TRBV27	15	TRBJ2-1
CASSLGSTGPSSYNEQFF	TRBV11-3	18	TRBJ2-1
CASSSAGTVEQYF	TRBV28	13	TRBJ2-7
CATSRDKLGGHNYGYTF	TRBV15	17	TRBJ1-2
CAISGTQGASGYTF	TRBV10-3	14	TRBJ1-2
CASSQVAGRGTEAFF	TRBV4-3	15	TRBJ1-1
CASSSVTGVYEQYF	TRBV5-4	14	TRBJ2-7
CASRAGSSYNEQFF	TRBV5-6	14	TRBJ2-1
CASSLGPGLAGVGETQYF	TRBV13	18	TRBJ2-5
CASSQDEWEGADTQYF	TRBV4-3	16	TRBJ2-3
CASSGGRQFF	TRBV2	10	TRBJ2-1
CASSLGVPVYGYTF	TRBV7-9	14	TRBJ1-2
CASSLDGQGPYEQYF	TRBV5-1	15	TRBJ2-7
CASSGLAGLSSDTQYF	TRBV5-1	16	TRBJ2-3
CASNRGGDEQYF	TRBV28	12	TRBJ2-7
CASSLEWEGYNEQFF	TRBV5-6	15	TRBJ2-1
CASSGGSVGENIQYF	TRBV9	15	TRBJ2-4
CASSSLGGELFF	TRBV5-6	12	TRBJ2-2
CAWSPVAVYNEQFF	TRBV30	14	TRBJ2-1
CASSVGQGAVQPQHF	TRBV6-1	15	TRBJ1-5
CASSLADSMNTEAFF	TRBV7-6	15	TRBJ1-1
CSVMAGRRFNEQFF	TRBV29-1	14	TRBJ2-1
CASSIWGGGYEQYF	TRBV7-3	14	TRBJ2-7
CASSLGDLGELFF	TRBV7-6	13	TRBJ2-2
CASSLDRDTEAFF	TRBV5-1	13	TRBJ1-1
CASSDRDRANYGYTF	TRBV6-6	15	TRBJ1-2
CASSLDVNSLGEQYF	TRBV18	15	TRBJ2-7
CASSIGSGNTDTQYF	TRBV19	15	TRBJ2-3
CASSVGELADTGELFF	TRBV9	16	TRBJ2-2
CASHHPPGELFF	TRBV7-6	12	TRBJ2-2
CASSFFRTNTEAFF	TRBV28	14	TRBJ1-1
CASSFMRGYADTQYF	TRBV28	15	TRBJ2-3
CASSLLQGSYEQYF	TRBV5-1	14	TRBJ2-7
CSVEGDGNQPQHF	TRBV29-1	13	TRBJ1-5
CASSSTGGKGNEQFF	TRBV6-1	15	TRBJ2-1
CASTIAGGTFDEQFF	TRBV5-1	15	TRBJ2-1
CASSGGQGYTEAFF	TRBV6-1	14	TRBJ1-1
CASSQGQVSNQPQHF	TRBV4-1	15	TRBJ1-5
CASREEGMYEQYF	TRBV7-9	13	TRBJ2-7